Below are 26 T cell receptor beta chains sequenced from a single sample in a study of OX40 agonist ivuxolimab in advanced cancers. The repertoire was sequenced with immunoSEQ multiplex PCR; TCRdb's copy has only in-frame clones and lacks some. The data contain around 80,000 clones, roughly nine tenths of them singletons. The sample consisted of CD4+ or CD8+ T cells sorted from blood, taken in a trial of the OX40 agonist ivuxolimab. The receptors were sampled from an adult with an advanced solid tumor such as melanoma, head and neck, liver or kidney cancer.

CDR3 nucleotides: TGTGCCAGCAGCTTACTAGGCCCCCCCCTAGAGACCCAGTACTTC. Translating it yields CASSLLGPPLETQYF. The chain carries TRBV7-9 and TRBJ2-5; D remains unclear. CDR3 length: 15 amino acids. Per the germline V gene, CDR1 is SEHNR and CDR2 is FQNEAQ (reference sequence). Trimming shortened V by 2 bases and J by 4 bases, and 14 bases separated the two germline ends.

The CDR3 coding sequence is TGTGCCAGTAGGAGGACAGGGACCTCCTACGAGCAGTACTTC. Translated, it gives CASRRTGTSYEQYF. The chain has TRBV19 and TRBJ2-7, with TRBD1 matching over 8 bases. The junction had 4 bases not matched to a gene; V was cut back by 6 bases and J by 0 bases. This CDR3 has 14 amino acids. Germline assignment: CDR1 LNHDA and CDR2 SQIVND (reference sequence).

This clone was seen only once. The V gene is TRBV29-1, the J gene TRBJ1-5, with D uncertain. The CDR3 extends over 13 amino acids. The germline V gene has CDR1 SQVTM and CDR2 ANQGSEA. Trimming cost V 4 bases and J 3 bases, with 10 bases left between them. CDR3 DNA: TGCAGCGTTGCGAGCGGGCTCAATCAGCCCCAGCATTTT. Encoded protein: CSVASGLNQPQHF.

The genes are TRBV7-4 and TRBJ1-4, with D hard to call. Per the germline V gene, CDR1 is SGHVT and CDR2 is SQSDAQ. The CDR3 spans 16 residues. Between the trimmed V and J ends, which lost 4 bases and 5 bases, there was a span of 17 bases. The CDR3 region is CASSSCKEIRNEKLFF. For the CDR3, the DNA is TGTGCCAGCAGCTCGTGCAAGGAAATAAGGAATGAAAAACTGTTTTTT. Drawing the rest from reference TRBV7-4 and TRBJ1-4, the complete variable domain is GAGVSQSPRYKVAKRGRDVALRCDSISGHVTLYWYRQTLGQGSEVLTYSQSDAQRDKSGRPSGRFSAERPERSVSTLKIQRTEQGDSAVYLCASSSCKEIRNEKLFFGSGTQLSVL.

The chain has TRBV6-6 and TRBJ2-2; perhaps TRBD1 as D (5 bases). Trimming removed 5 bases at V and 1 base at J, with 14 bases between. Germline V CDR1 and CDR2: MNHNY, SVGAGI (reference sequence). The CDR3 loop spans 16 amino acids. CDR3 protein: CASSTTSRGNTGELFF. CDR3 sequence (DNA): TGTGCCAGCAGTACGACATCAAGGGGGAACACCGGGGAGCTGTTTTTT.

J is TRBJ2-3 and V is TRBV30, with D uncertain. V was trimmed by 2 bases and J by 1 base, leaving 7 bases between them. Germline V gene data show CDR1 as GTSNPN and CDR2 as SVGIG (reference sequence). The CDR3 has 13 amino acids. CDR3 coding DNA: TGTGCCTGGAGTAGGCCAGGCACAGATACGCAGTATTTT. It specifies CAWSRPGTDTQYF. The entire variable domain, with the rest obtained from reference TRBV30 and TRBJ2-3, is as follows: SQTIHQWPATLVQPVGSPLSLECTVEGTSNPNLYWYRQAAGRGLQLLFYSVGIGQISSEVPQNLSASRPQDRQFILSSKKLLLSDSGFYLCAWSRPGTDTQYFGPGTRLTVL.

This chain uses TRBV7-3 with TRBJ1-2; D possibly corresponds to TRBD1 (5 bases). The CDR3 consists of 15 residues. Trimming removed 5 bases at V and 4 bases at J, with 17 bases between. The germline gives CDR1 SGHTA, CDR2 FQGTGA. CDR3: CASSPGPPPGYGYTF. The DNA for the CDR3 is TGTGCCAGCAGCCCAGGGCCGCCGCCAGGCTATGGCTACACCTTC.

The V gene is TRBV18, the J gene TRBJ2-5, with TRBD2 identical over 7 bases. From germline, CDR1 is KGHSH and CDR2 LQKENI. Trimming took 4 bases from V and 4 from J; bases not matched to a gene: 15. The CDR3 spans 17 residues. The DNA for the CDR3 is TGTGCCAGCTCACTAACCATAACAGCGGGACGGGGAGAGACCCAGTACTTC. This translates into CASSLTITAGRGETQYF. Based on the CDR3 plus reference TRBV18 and TRBJ2-5, the full variable domain is NAGVMQNPRHLVRRRGQEARLRCSPMKGHSHVYWYRQLPEEGLKFMVYLQKENIIDESGMPKERFSAEFPKEGPSILRIQQVVRGDSAAYFCASSLTITAGRGETQYFGPGTRLLVL.

The chain is built from TRBV2 and TRBJ1-2; 7 bases align to TRBD1. Losses at the gene ends were 5 bases for V and 5 bases for J; bases not matched to a gene: 5. The CDR3 spans 13 residues. Germline V gene lookup returns CDR1 SNHLY and CDR2 FYNNEI. The CDR3 region is CASSPDRSYGYTF. Written as DNA, the CDR3 is TGTGCCAGCAGTCCGGACAGGTCGTATGGCTACACCTTC.

The gene calls are TRBV13 and TRBJ1-2, with D perhaps TRBD1 (6 bases). In germline, CDR1 is PRHDT, CDR2 FYEKMQ (reference sequence). CDR3 size: 12 residues. Trimming removed 6 bases at V and 2 bases at J, with 7 bases between. As DNA, the CDR3 is TGTGCCAGCAGTAGGGGGAACTATGGCTACACCTTC. This codes for CASSRGNYGYTF.

V and J are TRBV5-1 and TRBJ2-7; 8 bases map to TRBD1. This CDR3 spans 16 amino acids. V lost 4 bases, J lost 0 bases, and 9 bases stayed unmatched. CDR1 SGHRS and CDR2 YFSETQ come from the germline V gene. CDR3 amino acids: CASSLPPGQGSYEQYF. As DNA, the CDR3 is TGCGCCAGCAGCCTGCCCCCCGGACAGGGCTCCTACGAGCAGTACTTC.

The chain has TRBV20-1 and TRBJ1-1, with D unresolved. The CDR3 is made up of 11 amino acids. Trimming stripped 3 bases from V and 5 bases from J, with 7 bases between. Germline CDR1 DFQATT, CDR2 SNEGSKA (reference sequence). The CDR3 bases are TGCAGTGCTAGCGTCGGGACTGAAGCTTTCTTT. Amino acid sequence: CSASVGTEAFF.

This chain uses TRBV7-3 with TRBJ2-1; the D gene is possibly TRBD1 (6 bases). This CDR3 has 15 residues. Germline CDR1 and CDR2: SGHTA and FQGTGA. Trimming left V 5 bases short and J 2 bases short, with 13 bases between. For the CDR3, the DNA is TGTGCCAGCAGCCCCCCCGGGACAACCTACAATGAGCAGTTCTTC. Residues: CASSPPGTTYNEQFF. Complete variable domain (other parts from reference TRBV7-3 and TRBJ2-1): GAGVSQTPSNKVTEKGKYVELRCDPISGHTALYWYRQSLGQGPEFLIYFQGTGAADDSGLPNDRFFAVRPEGSVSTLKIQRTERGDSAVYLCASSPPGTTYNEQFFGPGTRLTVL.

The chain has TRBV5-1 and TRBJ1-6, with 8 bases aligning to TRBD1. CDR3 length equals 14 residues. Germline CDR1 reads SGHRS; CDR2 reads YFSETQ. V dropped 6 bases and J dropped 6; count of bases not matched to a gene: 5. The CDR3 region is CASTTDRGNSPLHF. CDR3 coding DNA: TGCGCCAGCACCACAGACAGGGGTAATTCACCCCTCCACTTT.

V gene TRBV5-1 combines with J gene TRBJ2-7; a possible D gene is TRBD1 (5 bases). V lost 4 bases to trimming and J lost 2 bases, with 13 bases between them. The CDR3 runs 14 residues. The germline gives CDR1 SGHRS, CDR2 YFSETQ. The CDR3 coding sequence is TGCGCCAGCAGCCTAGGACAAGTTCCCTACGAGCAGTACTTC. Its protein is CASSLGQVPYEQYF.

Written as DNA, the CDR3 is TGTGCCAGCAGCGTAGGGAGTAGTATGGAGACCCAGTACTTC. Translated: CASSVGSSMETQYF. This chain joins TRBV9 and TRBJ2-5; D remains ambiguous. From germline, CDR1 is SGDLS and CDR2 YYNGEE. The V gene lost 0 bases and the J gene lost 5 bases, with 11 bases spanning the gap. The CDR3 runs 14 residues.

This chain links TRBV11-2 with TRBJ2-1, with 9 bases that match TRBD2. This CDR3 contains 17 residues. Germline V lookup: CDR1 SGHAT, CDR2 FQNNGV. The V and J ends lost 2 bases and 0 bases, in that order; junction bases with no gene match: 5. The CDR3 sequence is CASSLRLAGSSYNEQFF. The CDR3 bases are TGTGCCAGCAGCTTAAGGCTAGCGGGAAGCTCCTACAATGAGCAGTTCTTC.

This clone showed up just a few times. The chain links TRBV2 to TRBJ1-1; D remains ambiguous. This CDR3 contains 12 residues. CDR1 and CDR2 (germline): SNHLY, FYNNEI. V was trimmed by 6 bases and J by 1 base, leaving 6 bases between them. As DNA, the CDR3 is TGTGCCAGCAGCAGACGGAACACTGAAGCTTTCTTT. This sequence encodes CASSRRNTEAFF.

The CDR3: CASSFGSGRLSEQFF. The CDR3 coding sequence is TGTGCCAGCAGCTTCGGTAGCGGGAGATTAAGTGAGCAGTTCTTC. The chain combines TRBV7-3 with TRBJ2-1; 9 bases agree with TRBD2. The CDR3 loop spans 15 amino acids. J was trimmed by 9 bases and V by 3 bases; bases with no gene match: 9. Germline CDR1 SGHTA, CDR2 FQGTGA.

There are a few counts of this clone. V gene TRBV27 combines with J gene TRBJ2-7; 9 bases are a match to TRBD2. CDR3 length: 16 residues. J gave up 2 bases and V 1 base, and 6 bases lay outside the gene matches. CDR1 is MNHEY, CDR2 SMNVEV, per germline (reference sequence). The CDR3: CASSLFTSSGAYEQYF. CDR3 DNA sequence: TGTGCCAGCAGTTTATTTACGTCTAGCGGGGCCTACGAGCAGTACTTC.

This clone occurred a few times. V gene TRBV9 combines with J gene TRBJ1-1; D is perhaps TRBD1 (5 bases). Germline lookup yields CDR1 SGDLS and CDR2 YYNGEE. This CDR3 contains 15 residues. V was pared by 4 bases and J by 4 bases, with 17 bases between. The CDR3 DNA reads as TGTGCCAGCAGCCCGTCCATTCGGGGGAGCACTGAAGCTTTCTTT. The encoded protein is CASSPSIRGSTEAFF.

This chain links TRBV19 with TRBJ1-5; D gene unclear. Germline-derived CDR1 and CDR2 are LNHDA and SQIVND (reference sequence). The CDR3 is made up of 15 amino acids. V shed 9 bases and J shed 7 bases, with 22 bases lying between them. CDR3 amino acids: CASQELGSHQQPQHF. The CDR3 region has the DNA TGTGCCAGCCAGGAACTAGGATCCCATCAACAGCCCCAGCATTTT.

The V gene is TRBV6-6, the J gene TRBJ2-7; tentatively, D is TRBD1 or TRBD2 (6 bases each). This CDR3 is built from 12 residues. Germline CDR1 reads MNHNY; CDR2 reads SVGAGI (reference sequence). Trimming cost V 5 bases and J 12 bases, with 17 bases left between them. CDR3 amino acids: CASSPEQGGRYF. The CDR3 coding sequence is TGTGCCAGCAGTCCCGAACAGGGAGGAAGGTACTTC.

The rearrangement joins TRBV5-1 to TRBJ1-4, with D possibly being TRBD1 (5 bases). This CDR3 region has 16 residues. Germline CDR1 and CDR2: SGHRS and YFSETQ. V lost 1 base to trimming and J lost 6 bases, with 16 bases between them. The CDR3, as DNA: TGCGCCAGCAGCTTGCGGCAGGGCGGCCGATATGAAAAACTGTTTTTT. It yields the protein CASSLRQGGRYEKLFF.

This clone was counted a single time. V is TRBV5-4 and J is TRBJ2-2; D gene unclear. This CDR3 is 15 amino acids long. Germline CDR1 is SGHNT and CDR2 is YYREEE (reference sequence). The V end lost 0 bases, the J end lost 4 bases, and 10 bases lay between the germline ends. The CDR3 nucleotides are TGTGCCAGCAGCTTGGGCCTTTCGGGCACCGGGGAGCTGTTTTTT. It codes for CASSLGLSGTGELFF.

The rearrangement joins TRBV5-1 to TRBJ2-7; D is ambiguous. This CDR3 has 11 residues. V was pared by 0 bases and J by 7 bases, with 5 bases between. Germline V gene data show CDR1 as SGHRS and CDR2 as YFSETQ. CDR3 in DNA: TGCGCCAGCAGCTTGGCCGGTGAGCAGTACTTC. This codes for CASSLAGEQYF.